The next 14 T cell receptor beta chains were all read from a single sample in a study of beta chain features in type 1 diabetes. The sequenced template was cDNA made from the entire isolated RNA. TCRdb's table, derived via immunoSEQ multiplex PCR, lists solely in-frame clones and lacks some. The sample has about 250,000 clones, 11% to 15% seen once. The sample taken for sequencing was naive CD4+ T cells from blood. Source of these receptors: a woman aged 40-49 years in good health.

The V and J genes are TRBV6-4 and TRBJ1-1; D possibly corresponds to TRBD1 (5 bases). Per the germline V gene, CDR1 is MRHNA and CDR2 is SNTAGT. The V end was cut by 3 bases, the J end by 5 bases, with 10 bases between. The CDR3 is 13 residues long. CDR3 coding DNA: TGTGCCAGCAGTGAACAGGCGGGGACTGAAGCTTTCTTT. Translated, it gives CASSEQAGTEAFF.

This clone turned up a few times. V gene TRBV7-2 combines with J gene TRBJ2-1; TRBD2 matches 7 bases. The J segment lost 9 bases and the V segment lost 3 bases, leaving 5 bases of the junction unmatched. Germline V CDR1 and CDR2: SGHTA, FQGNSA. CDR3 length equals 13 residues. CDR3 protein: CASSLRLAGEQFF. DNA for the CDR3: TGTGCCAGCAGCTTGCGACTAGCTGGTGAGCAGTTCTTC. Looking up the rest from reference TRBV7-2 and TRBJ2-1 gives the full variable domain: GAGVSQSPSNKVTEKGKDVELRCDPISGHTALYWYRQSLGQGLEFLIYFQGNSAPDKSGLPSDRFSAERTGGSVSTLTIQRTQQEDSAVYLCASSLRLAGEQFFGPGTRLTVL.

Only a few counts were recorded for this clone. V is TRBV2 and J is TRBJ2-3, with a weak D call TRBD2 (6 bases). The CDR3 covers 14 residues. CDR1 is SNHLY and CDR2 is FYNNEI in the germline V gene. Trimming removed 5 bases from V and 2 bases from J, with 11 bases in between. The CDR3 loop reads CASSPRTNTDTQYF. The DNA for the CDR3 is TGTGCCAGCAGTCCTAGGACTAACACAGATACGCAGTATTTT.

The V gene is TRBV14, the J gene TRBJ2-3, with 9 bases aligning to TRBD1. The CDR3 is 16 amino acids. Germline trimming cut 3 bases from V and 2 bases from J; bases unmatched to any gene: 6. Germline V gene data show CDR1 as SGHDN and CDR2 as FVKESK. CDR3 sequence (DNA): TGTGCCAGCAGCCAGTACCGGGACAGGGTCACAGATACGCAGTATTTT. It translates to CASSQYRDRVTDTQYF. Complete variable domain (other parts from reference TRBV14 and TRBJ2-3): EAGVTQFPSHSVIEKGQTVTLRCDPISGHDNLYWYRRVMGKEIKFLLHFVKESKQDESGMPNNRFLAERTGGTYSTLKVQPAELEDSGVYFCASSQYRDRVTDTQYFGPGTRLTVL.

This clone was detected only a few times. The genes are TRBV7-8 and TRBJ2-1, with 7 positions matching TRBD1. V lost 5 bases and J lost 2; bases outside the gene matches: 9. Germline CDR1 is SGHVS and CDR2 is FQNEAQ. This CDR3 region has 16 residues. CDR3 sequence reads: CASSQLAGTAYNEQFF. CDR3 DNA sequence: TGTGCCAGCAGCCAACTGGCCGGGACAGCCTACAATGAGCAGTTCTTC.

The chain is built from TRBV6-5 and TRBJ1-6; D may be TRBD1 (6 bases). This CDR3 region has 15 residues. Looked up from germline, CDR1 is MNHEY and CDR2 is SVGAGI. The V end lost 5 bases, the J end lost 7 bases, and 15 bases lay between the germline ends. CDR3 nucleotide sequence: TGTGCCAGCAGTAGATCCACAGGGACCAATTCACCCCTCCACTTT. Amino acids: CASSRSTGTNSPLHF.

The chain carries TRBV5-1 and TRBJ2-3, with D possibly being TRBD2 (6 bases). The germline gives CDR1 SGHRS, CDR2 YFSETQ. The CDR3 totals 16 residues. With 4 bases removed from V and 2 bases from J, the gap between germline ends came to 17 bases. The CDR3 sequence: CASSPVRDASTDTQYF. CDR3 nucleotides: TGCGCCAGCAGCCCCGTGCGGGACGCCTCCACAGATACGCAGTATTTT.

The V call is TRBV20-1, the J call TRBJ2-4, with D perhaps matching TRBD1 (6 bases). CDR1 and CDR2 from the germline V gene are DFQATT and SNEGSKA (reference sequence). This CDR3 contains 11 residues. Trimming stripped 6 bases from V and 9 bases from J, with 12 bases between. The CDR3 sequence: CSAIQGIIQYF. The CDR3 DNA follows: TGCAGTGCCATCCAGGGGATCATTCAGTACTTC.

The chain couples TRBV7-8 to TRBJ2-3; 9 bases map to TRBD2. The CDR3 covers 15 residues. Per germline, CDR1 SGHVS and CDR2 FQNEAQ. V shed 5 bases and J 2 bases; nucleotides not matched to a gene: 5. DNA for the CDR3: TGTGCCAGCAGCCTCCAGCGGGGGGACACAGATACGCAGTATTTT. As protein: CASSLQRGDTDTQYF. The variable domain in full, completed from reference TRBV7-8 and TRBJ2-3, reads GAGVSQSPRYKVAKRGQDVALRCDPISGHVSLFWYQQALGQGPEFLTYFQNEAQLDKSGLPSDRFFAERPEGSVSTLKIQRTQQEDSAVYLCASSLQRGDTDTQYFGPGTRLTVL.

CDR3 in amino acids: CASSLGGTSGYEQYF. CDR3 DNA: TGTGCCAGCAGCTTAGGGGGGACTAGCGGGTACGAGCAGTACTTC. This rearrangement joins TRBV7-9 to TRBJ2-7; 12 bases are a match to TRBD2. This CDR3 is built from 15 residues. V was pared by 1 base and J by 4 bases, with 2 bases of the junction left unmatched. Germline V gives CDR1 SEHNR, CDR2 FQNEAQ (reference sequence).

This clone was observed a handful of times. The chain combines TRBV5-6 with TRBJ1-1, with 8 bases identical to TRBD1. The CDR3 loop spans 14 amino acids. CDR1 and CDR2 (germline): SGHDT, YYEEEE. Germline trimming cut 0 bases from V and 4 bases from J; bases unmatched to any gene: 2. CDR3 sequence reads: CASSLGRGLTEAFF. The DNA for the CDR3 is TGTGCCAGCAGCTTGGGCAGGGGGCTCACTGAAGCTTTCTTT.

The V call is TRBV6-6, the J call TRBJ2-1; maybe TRBD2 (5 bases). Trimming took off 4 bases at V and 2 bases at J, with 12 bases between the two ends. This CDR3 comprises 15 residues. The germline gives CDR1 MNHNY, CDR2 SVGAGI (reference sequence). CDR3 protein: CASSFWTGTYNEQFF. The CDR3 DNA is TGTGCCAGCAGTTTTTGGACGGGGACCTACAATGAGCAGTTCTTC.

This chain uses TRBV9 with TRBJ2-3; D possibly corresponds to TRBD2 (6 bases). Germline loops: CDR1 SGDLS, CDR2 YYNGEE. This CDR3 spans 14 amino acids. V was cut by 3 bases and J by 7 bases, with 15 bases left in between. The CDR3 DNA reads as TGTGCCAGCAGCGGGGCTAGCGTTGGTTATACGCAGTATTTT. Its translation is CASSGASVGYTQYF.

This clone was seen more than once but under ten times. The CDR3 coding sequence is TGTGCCAGCAGCCCCAGCGGGCTGGGAATTGCTTTCTTT. This translates into CASSPSGLGIAFF. This chain links TRBV7-2 with TRBJ1-1, with no clear D. V was pared by 5 bases and J by 11 bases, with 18 bases between. The CDR3 spans 13 residues. Germline V gives CDR1 SGHTA, CDR2 FQGNSA.